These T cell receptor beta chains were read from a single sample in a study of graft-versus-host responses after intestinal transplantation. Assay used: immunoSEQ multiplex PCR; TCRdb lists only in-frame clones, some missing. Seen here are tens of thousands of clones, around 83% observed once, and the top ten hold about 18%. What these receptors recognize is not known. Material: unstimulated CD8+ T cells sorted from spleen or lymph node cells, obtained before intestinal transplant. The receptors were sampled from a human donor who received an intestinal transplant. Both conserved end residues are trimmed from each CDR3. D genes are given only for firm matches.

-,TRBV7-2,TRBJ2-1,ASSLNSYNEQF
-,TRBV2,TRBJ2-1,AREGGLTNEQF
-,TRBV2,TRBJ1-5,ASSEGTVEH
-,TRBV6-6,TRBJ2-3,ASSPTGQITDTQY
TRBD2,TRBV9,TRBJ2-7,ASSPLRASGSYEQY
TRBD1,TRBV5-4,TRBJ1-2,ASSLGDSLGQGTRGYT
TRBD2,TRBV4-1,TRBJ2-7,ASSPIAGAKPYEQY
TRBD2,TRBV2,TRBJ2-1,ASRTSGRARYNEQF
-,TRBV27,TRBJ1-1,ASSRMGPSEAF
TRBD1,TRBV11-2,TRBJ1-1,ASSSGQRNTEAF
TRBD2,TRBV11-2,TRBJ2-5,ASSLGLAGNQETQY
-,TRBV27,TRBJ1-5,ASSSTTGGENQPQH
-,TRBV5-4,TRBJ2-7,ASSSDRPYEQY
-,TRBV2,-,ASSGLWRQSSSYEQY
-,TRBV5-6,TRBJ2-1,ASSLAGEQF
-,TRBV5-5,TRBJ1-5,ASSEEGDWNQPQH
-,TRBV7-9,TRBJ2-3,ASSPGRSTDTQY
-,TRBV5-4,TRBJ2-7,ASSLEPGLDEQY
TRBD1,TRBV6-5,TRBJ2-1,ASSYWTGGNEQF
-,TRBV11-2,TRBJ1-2,ASSIDAGTNYGYT
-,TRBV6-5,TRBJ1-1,ASSYSSQYSEAF
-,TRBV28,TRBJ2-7,ASSSPSNPSSYEQY
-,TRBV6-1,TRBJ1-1,ASSEVGARGAF
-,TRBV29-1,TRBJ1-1,SVQLRWSFPRQAF
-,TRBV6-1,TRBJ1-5,ASSEGPNQPQH
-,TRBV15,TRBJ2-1,ATSTGLDEQF
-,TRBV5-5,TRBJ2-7,ASSFGPGGRPYEQY
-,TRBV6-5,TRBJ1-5,ASSEGPINQPQH
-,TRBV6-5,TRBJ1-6,ASSYSGDQNSPLH
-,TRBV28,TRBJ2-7,ASSLWSYEQY
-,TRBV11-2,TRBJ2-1,ASRTFPGEINNEQF
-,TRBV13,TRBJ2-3,ASSLVTADTQY